The entry that follows covers one T cell receptor (beta chain) sequence. Antigen unknown. This CDR3 is missing its conserved last phenylalanine or tryptophan, likely due to a read error. Profiling of TCR beta VDJ combinations and CDR3 sequences used genomic DNA as template. TCRdb reprocessed the reads via MiXCR and lists one record per CDR3 protein. The sample lists about 81,000 distinct CDR3 sequences, 40% to 55% occurring once. Germline loops: CDR1 SGHNT, CDR2 YYREEE (reference sequence). This CDR3 has 14 residues. V was shortened by 2 bases and J by 8 bases, with 14 bases between the two germline ends. These data originate in a study of CD8+CD57+ T cells in acquired aplastic anemia. Study background: Mean read depth for CD4+ cells from healthy donors was some 11 million. General study findings and limits: About 27 shared CD8+ CDR3s appeared highly expressed within patients' immunodominant clones.

The V call is TRBV5-4, the J call TRBJ2-1, with D possibly being TRBD2 (6 bases). Sequences were obtained from sorted CD4+, CD8+, or CD8+CD57+ T cells (not recorded which) from PBMCs. The TCR was taken from a human donor in good health, serving as a control. The CDR3 DNA reads as TGTGCCAGCAGCTTCGGGACTCCCTCGTATGAGCAGTTCCTC. This translates into CASSFGTPSYEQFL.